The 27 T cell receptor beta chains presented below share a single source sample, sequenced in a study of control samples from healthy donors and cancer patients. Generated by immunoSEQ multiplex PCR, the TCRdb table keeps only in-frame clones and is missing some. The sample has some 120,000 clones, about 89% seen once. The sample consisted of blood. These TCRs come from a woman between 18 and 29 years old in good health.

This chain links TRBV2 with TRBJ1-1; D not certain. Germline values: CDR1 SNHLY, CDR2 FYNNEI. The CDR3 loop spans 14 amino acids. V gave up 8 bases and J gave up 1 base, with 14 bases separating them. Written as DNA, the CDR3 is TGTGCCAGCTCTTACCTGACTGGGAACACTGAAGCTTTCTTT. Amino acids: CASSYLTGNTEAFF.

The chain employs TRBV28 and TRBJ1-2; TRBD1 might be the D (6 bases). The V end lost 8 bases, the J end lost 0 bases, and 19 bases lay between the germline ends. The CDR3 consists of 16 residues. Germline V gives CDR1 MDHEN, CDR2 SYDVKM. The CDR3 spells CASRGLLTYSNYGYTF. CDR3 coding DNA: TGTGCCAGCCGGGGGCTGTTAACCTACTCTAACTATGGCTACACCTTC.

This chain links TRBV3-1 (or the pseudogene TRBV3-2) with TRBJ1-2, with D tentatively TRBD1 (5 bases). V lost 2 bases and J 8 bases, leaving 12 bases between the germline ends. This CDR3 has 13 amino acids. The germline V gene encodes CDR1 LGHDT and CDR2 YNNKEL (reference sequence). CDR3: CASSQNGAWGYTF. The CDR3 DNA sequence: TGTGCCAGCAGCCAAAATGGGGCTTGGGGCTACACCTTC.

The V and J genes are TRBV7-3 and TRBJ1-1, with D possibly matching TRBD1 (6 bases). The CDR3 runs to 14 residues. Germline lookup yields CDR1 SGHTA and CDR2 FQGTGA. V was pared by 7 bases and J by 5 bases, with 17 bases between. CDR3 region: CASNPQGLRTEAFF. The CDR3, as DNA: TGTGCCAGCAACCCCCAGGGGCTAAGGACTGAAGCTTTCTTT.

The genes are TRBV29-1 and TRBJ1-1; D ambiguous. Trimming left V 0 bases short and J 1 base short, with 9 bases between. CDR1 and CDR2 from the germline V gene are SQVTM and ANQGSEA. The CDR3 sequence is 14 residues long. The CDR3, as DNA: TGCAGCGTTGAAGAGGGCAGACGGAACACTGAAGCTTTCTTT. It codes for CSVEEGRRNTEAFF.

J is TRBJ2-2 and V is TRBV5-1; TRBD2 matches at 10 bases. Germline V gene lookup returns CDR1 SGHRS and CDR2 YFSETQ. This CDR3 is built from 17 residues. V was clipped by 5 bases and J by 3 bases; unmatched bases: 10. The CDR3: CASRARTSGIDTGELFF. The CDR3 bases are TGCGCCAGCAGGGCTCGCACTAGCGGGATCGACACCGGGGAGCTGTTTTTT.

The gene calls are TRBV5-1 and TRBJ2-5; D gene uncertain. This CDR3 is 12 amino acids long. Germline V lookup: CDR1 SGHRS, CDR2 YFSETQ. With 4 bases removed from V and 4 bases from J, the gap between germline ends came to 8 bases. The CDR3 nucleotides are TGCGCCAGCAGCGCCACAAGAGAGACCCAGTACTTC. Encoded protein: CASSATRETQYF.

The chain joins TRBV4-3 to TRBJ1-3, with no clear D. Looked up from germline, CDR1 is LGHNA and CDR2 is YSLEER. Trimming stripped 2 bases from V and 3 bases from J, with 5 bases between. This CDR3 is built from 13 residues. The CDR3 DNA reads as TGCGCCAGCAGCCAAATACTTGGAAACACCATATATTTT. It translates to CASSQILGNTIYF.

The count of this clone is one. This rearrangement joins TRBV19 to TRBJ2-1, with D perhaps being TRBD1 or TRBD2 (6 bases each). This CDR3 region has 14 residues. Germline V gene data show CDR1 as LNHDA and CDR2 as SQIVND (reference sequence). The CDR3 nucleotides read TGTGCTTCGCACGAGGGGGGATGGCACAATGAGCAGTTCTTC. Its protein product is CASHEGGWHNEQFF.

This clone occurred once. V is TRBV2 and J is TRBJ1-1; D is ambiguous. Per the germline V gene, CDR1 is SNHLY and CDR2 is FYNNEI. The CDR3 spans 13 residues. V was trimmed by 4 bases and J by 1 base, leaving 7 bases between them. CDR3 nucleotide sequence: TGTGCCAGCAGTGGACCGAGGAACACTGAAGCTTTCTTT. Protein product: CASSGPRNTEAFF. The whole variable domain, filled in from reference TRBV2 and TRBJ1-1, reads EPEVTQTPSHQVTQMGQEVILRCVPISNHLYFYWYRQILGQKVEFLVSFYNNEISEKSEIFDDQFSVERPDGSNFTLKIRSTKLEDSAMYFCASSGPRNTEAFFGQGTRLTVV.

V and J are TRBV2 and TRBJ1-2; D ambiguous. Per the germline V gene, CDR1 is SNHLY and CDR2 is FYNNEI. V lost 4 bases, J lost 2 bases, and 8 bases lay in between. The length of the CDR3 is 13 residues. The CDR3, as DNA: TGTGCCAGCAGTGTTGGGGTGAACTATGGCTACACCTTC. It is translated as CASSVGVNYGYTF.

The CDR3 DNA reads as TGTGCCAGCAGTTACTCGAAGGGAAGTGGCTACACCTTC. This encodes CASSYSKGSGYTF. This rearrangement joins TRBV6-5 to TRBJ1-2; no clear D gene. Trimming pared 0 bases from V and 7 bases from J, leaving 9 bases between. There are 13 residues in the CDR3. Germline-derived CDR1 and CDR2 are MNHEY and SVGAGI.

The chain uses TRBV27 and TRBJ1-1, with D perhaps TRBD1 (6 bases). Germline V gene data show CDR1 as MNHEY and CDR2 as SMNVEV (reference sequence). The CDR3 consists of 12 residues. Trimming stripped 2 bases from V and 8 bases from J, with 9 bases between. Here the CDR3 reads CASSLPGQEAFF. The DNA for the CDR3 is TGTGCCAGCAGTTTACCCGGACAGGAAGCTTTCTTT.

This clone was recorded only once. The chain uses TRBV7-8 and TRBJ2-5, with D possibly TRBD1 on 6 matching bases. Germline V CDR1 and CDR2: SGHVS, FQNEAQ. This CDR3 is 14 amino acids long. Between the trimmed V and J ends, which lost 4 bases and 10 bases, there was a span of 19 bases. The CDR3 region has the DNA TGTGCCAGCAGCTCCATGGGGGCCTCGAGGATCCAGTACTTC. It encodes CASSSMGASRIQYF. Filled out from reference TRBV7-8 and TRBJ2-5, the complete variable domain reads GAGVSQSPRYKVAKRGQDVALRCDPISGHVSLFWYQQALGQGPEFLTYFQNEAQLDKSGLPSDRFFAERPEGSVSTLKIQRTQQEDSAVYLCASSSMGASRIQYFGPGTRLLVL.

The CDR3 coding sequence is TGTGCCAGCAGTTTCTTATCGGGACAGGACAACTATGGCTACACCTTC. As protein: CASSFLSGQDNYGYTF. This chain links TRBV27 with TRBJ1-2; TRBD1 aligns across 8 bases. V was clipped by 3 bases and J by 2 bases; unmatched bases: 8. Germline V CDR1 and CDR2: MNHEY, SMNVEV (reference sequence). The CDR3 sequence is 16 residues long.

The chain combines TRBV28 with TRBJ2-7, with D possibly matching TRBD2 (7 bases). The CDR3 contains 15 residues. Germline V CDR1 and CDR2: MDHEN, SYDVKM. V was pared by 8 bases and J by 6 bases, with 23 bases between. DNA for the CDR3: TGTGCCAGCTGGAGGGGGGGTGACATAACCGCCGAGCAGTACTTC. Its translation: CASWRGGDITAEQYF. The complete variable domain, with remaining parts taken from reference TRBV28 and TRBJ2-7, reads DVKVTQSSRYLVKRTGEKVFLECVQDMDHENMFWYRQDPGLGLRLIYFSYDVKMKEKGDIPEGYSVSREKKERFSLILESASTNQTSMYLCASWRGGDITAEQYFGPGTRLTVT.

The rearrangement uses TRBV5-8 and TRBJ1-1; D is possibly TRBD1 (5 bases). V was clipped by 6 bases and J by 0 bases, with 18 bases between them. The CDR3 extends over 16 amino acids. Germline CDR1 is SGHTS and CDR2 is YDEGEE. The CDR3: CASTQLQVTMNTEAFF. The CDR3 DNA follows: TGTGCCAGCACCCAGCTACAGGTTACCATGAACACTGAAGCTTTCTTT.

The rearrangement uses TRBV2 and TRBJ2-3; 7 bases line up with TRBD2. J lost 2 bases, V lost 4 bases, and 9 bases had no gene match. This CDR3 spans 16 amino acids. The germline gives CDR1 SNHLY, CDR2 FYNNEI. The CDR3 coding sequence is TGTGCCAGCAGTGCTCCGCGGCGGGGGAACACAGATACGCAGTATTTT. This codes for CASSAPRRGNTDTQYF.

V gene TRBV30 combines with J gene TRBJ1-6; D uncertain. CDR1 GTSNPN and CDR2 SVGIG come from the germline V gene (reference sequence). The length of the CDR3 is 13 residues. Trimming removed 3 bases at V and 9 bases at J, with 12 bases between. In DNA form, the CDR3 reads TGTGCCTGGAGGGCTACCCTAATTTCACCCCTCCACTTT. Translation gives CAWRATLISPLHF.

DNA of the CDR3: TGTGCCAGCAGCAAAGCTCTCCTGTTTGCGGGAGGTCGTGATACGCAGTATTTT. Translation: CASSKALLFAGGRDTQYF. The chain is built from TRBV21-1 and TRBJ2-3; the table assigns TRBD2, which was not confirmed against the DNA. TRBV21-1 is marked as a pseudogene. The CDR3 has 18 residues.

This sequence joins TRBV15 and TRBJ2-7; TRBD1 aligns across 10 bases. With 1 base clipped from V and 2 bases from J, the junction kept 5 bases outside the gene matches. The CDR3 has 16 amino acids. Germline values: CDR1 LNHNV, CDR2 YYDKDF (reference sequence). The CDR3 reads CATSRGGGTGAYEQYF. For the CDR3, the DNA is TGTGCCACCAGCAGAGGAGGCGGGACAGGGGCCTACGAGCAGTACTTC.

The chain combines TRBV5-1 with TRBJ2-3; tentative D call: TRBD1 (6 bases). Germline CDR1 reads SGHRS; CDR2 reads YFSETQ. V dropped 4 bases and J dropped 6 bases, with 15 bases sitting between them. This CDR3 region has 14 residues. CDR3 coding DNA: TGCGCCAGCAGCAACAACAGGGTTAGGGATACGCAGTATTTT. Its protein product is CASSNNRVRDTQYF.

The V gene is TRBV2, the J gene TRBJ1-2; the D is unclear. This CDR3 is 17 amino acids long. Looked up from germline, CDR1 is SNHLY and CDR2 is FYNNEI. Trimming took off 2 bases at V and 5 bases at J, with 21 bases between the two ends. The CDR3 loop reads CASSEREDGTQIYGYTF. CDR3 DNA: TGTGCCAGCAGTGAACGAGAGGACGGCACTCAAATTTATGGCTACACCTTC.

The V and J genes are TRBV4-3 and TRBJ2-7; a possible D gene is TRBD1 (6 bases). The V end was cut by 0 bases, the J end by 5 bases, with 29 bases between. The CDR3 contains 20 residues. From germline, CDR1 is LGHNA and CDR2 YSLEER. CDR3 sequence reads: CASSQDRSEAPWGPGHEQYF. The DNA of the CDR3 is TGCGCCAGCAGCCAAGACCGGTCCGAGGCCCCATGGGGGCCGGGGCACGAGCAGTACTTC.

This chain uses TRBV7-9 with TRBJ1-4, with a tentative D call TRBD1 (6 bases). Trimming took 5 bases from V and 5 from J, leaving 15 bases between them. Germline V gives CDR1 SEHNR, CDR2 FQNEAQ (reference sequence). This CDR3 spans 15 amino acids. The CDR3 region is CASSPDGGRNEKLFF. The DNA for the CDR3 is TGTGCCAGCAGCCCAGACGGGGGGCGCAATGAAAAACTGTTTTTT.

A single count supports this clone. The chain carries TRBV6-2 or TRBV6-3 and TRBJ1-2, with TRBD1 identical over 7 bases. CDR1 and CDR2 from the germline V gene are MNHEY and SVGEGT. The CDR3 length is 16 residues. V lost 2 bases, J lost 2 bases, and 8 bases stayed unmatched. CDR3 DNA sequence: TGTGCCAGCAGTTACCCGCGAAGGGGGCGCAACTATGGCTACACCTTC. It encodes CASSYPRRGRNYGYTF.

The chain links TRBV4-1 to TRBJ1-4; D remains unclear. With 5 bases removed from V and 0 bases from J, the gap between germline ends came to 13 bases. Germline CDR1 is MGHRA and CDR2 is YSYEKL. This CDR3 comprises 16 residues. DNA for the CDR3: TGCGCCAGCAGCGTAACCGAGATGGCAACTAATGAAAAACTGTTTTTT. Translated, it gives CASSVTEMATNEKLFF.